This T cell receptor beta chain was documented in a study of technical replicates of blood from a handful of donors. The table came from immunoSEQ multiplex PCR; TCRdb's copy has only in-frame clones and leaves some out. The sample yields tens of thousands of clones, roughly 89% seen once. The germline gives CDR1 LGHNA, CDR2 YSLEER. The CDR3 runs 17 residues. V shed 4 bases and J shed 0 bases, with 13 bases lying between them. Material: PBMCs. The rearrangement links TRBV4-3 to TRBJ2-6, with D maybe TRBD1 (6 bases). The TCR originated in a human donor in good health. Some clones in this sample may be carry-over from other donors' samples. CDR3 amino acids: CASSLRTAYSGANVLTF. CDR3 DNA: TGCGCCAGCAGCCTGAGGACAGCCTACTCTGGGGCCAACGTCCTGACTTTC.